These T cell receptor beta chains were read from a single sample in a study of blood T cell repertoires in COVID-19. Libraries were prepared by immunoSEQ multiplex PCR; TCRdb keeps only in-frame clonotypes and omits some of them. Of about 130,000 clones listed, around 85% are singletons. Sequencing was performed on peripheral blood. The source of these receptors is a woman older than 75 with COVID-19, enrolled during active disease. CDR3s include the opening cysteine and the closing phenylalanine or tryptophan. D genes are given only for firm matches. Not every row has a clone size; where given, it reads once, few, many or a size class.

. . TRBJ2-7 TRBV6-5 TGTGCCAGCTCCCCCGGGAAACAGGGGGGGTTCGAGCAGTACTTC CASSPGKQGGFEQYF
. TRBD2 TRBJ2-7 TRBV14 TGTGCCAGCAGCCAAGGTGGCGGGAGGCCGGCTGGGGTCGAGCAGTACTTC CASSQGGGRPAGVEQYF
. TRBD2 TRBJ2-1 TRBV28 TGTGCCAGCAGTTTTGGTCTAGCGGGAGGGTATGAGCAGTTCTTC CASSFGLAGGYEQFF
. TRBD2 TRBJ2-3 TRBV13 TGTGCCAGCAGCTCGAGTAGGGAGGGGGATACGCAGTATTTT CASSSSREGDTQYF
. TRBD1 TRBJ2-3 TRBV25-1 TGTGCCAGCAGAGGGACAGTATTAAGCACAGATACGCAGTATTTT CASRGTVLSTDTQYF
. TRBD1 TRBJ1-1 TRBV28 TGTGCCAGCAGCAGTGACAGGGGAGCTTTCTTT CASSSDRGAFF
. TRBD1 TRBJ1-1 TRBV28 TGTGCCAGCAGTTTGGACAGGGGCCACGTTATGAACACTGAAGCTTTCTTT CASSLDRGHVMNTEAFF
. . TRBJ1-1 TRBV3-1/TRBV3-2 TGTGCCAGCAGCCAAAGTTCAGTTTCAAACACTGAAGCTTTCTTT CASSQSSVSNTEAFF
many . TRBJ1-6 TRBV6-5 TGTGCCAGCAGTTACTCGACTCCGCGTTCACCCCTCCACTTT CASSYSTPRSPLHF
. . TRBJ2-1 TRBV11-3 TGTGCCAGCAGCCCTTTAGCTGGAGGGAATGGTGAGCAGTTCTTC CASSPLAGGNGEQFF
. . TRBJ1-2 TRBV3-1/TRBV3-2 TGTGCCAGCAGCCAAGTAAACTATGGCTACACCTTC CASSQVNYGYTF
. . TRBJ2-7 TRBV7-2 TGTGCCAGCAGCCCCGCCCTAGACTACGAGCAGTACTTC CASSPALDYEQYF
. . TRBJ2-1 TRBV11-2 TGTGCCAGCAGCTTAGGAGCGGGTGAGCAGTTCTTC CASSLGAGEQFF
. TRBD2 TRBJ2-1 TRBV5-1 TGCGCCAGCAGCTTGGGTGGAGCGGGAGGGAATGAGCAGTTCTTC CASSLGGAGGNEQFF
. . TRBJ1-1 TRBV9 TGTGCCAGCAGCTTCTCTGGGGGGGCGATGGAAGCTTTCTTT CASSFSGGAMEAFF
. . TRBJ2-7 TRBV4-2 TGTGCCAGCAGCCAGGGCGACGGGACATTTGGCGACGAGCAGTACTTC CASSQGDGTFGDEQYF
once . TRBJ2-7 TRBV11-2 TGTGCCAGCAGCTGGGGGGGCTACTCGACCTACGAGCAGTACTTC CASSWGGYSTYEQYF
. . TRBJ2-3 TRBV28 TGTGCCAGCACCGACAGAGGCACAGATACGCAGTATTTT CASTDRGTDTQYF
. . TRBJ1-1 TRBV3-1/TRBV3-2 TGTGCCAGCAGCCACAGGGTGGGCACTGAAGCTTTCTTT CASSHRVGTEAFF
. . TRBJ1-2 TRBV19 TGTGCCAGTAGTATGGCGGAAGGGTTGGGAGACTATGGCTACACCTTC CASSMAEGLGDYGYTF
. TRBD2 TRBJ2-2 TRBV6-2/TRBV6-3 TGTGCCAGCAGTTACTCGAGGACTAGCGGGAGCCCCGGGGAGCTGTTTTTT CASSYSRTSGSPGELFF
. . TRBJ2-3 TRBV3-1/TRBV3-2 TGTGCCAGCAGCCAAGGTCAGGGCACAGATACGCAGTATTTT CASSQGQGTDTQYF
few . TRBJ2-7 TRBV5-6 TGTGCCAGCAGCTTGGACAGGGTGGGGCAGTACTTC CASSLDRVGQYF
. TRBD1 TRBJ2-3 TRBV5-1 TGCGCCAGCAGCTCCGGGACAGGGAAACCAGATACGCAGTATTTT CASSSGTGKPDTQYF
. . TRBJ2-5 TRBV7-9 TGTGCCAGCAGCCCTCAAGAGACCCAGTACTTC CASSPQETQYF
. . TRBJ1-5 TRBV5-4 TGTGCCAGCAGCATCGGGGGGGGAAGCAATCAGCCCCAGCATTTT CASSIGGGSNQPQHF
. TRBD2 TRBJ2-1 TRBV18 TGTGCCAGCTCACCACAGAGCGGGAGGGGGACGTACAATGAGCAGTTCTTC CASSPQSGRGTYNEQFF
. . TRBJ2-2 TRBV2 TGTGCCAGCAGTGGAGAGGGTGTGGCGATCGGGGAGCTGTTTTTT CASSGEGVAIGELFF
. . TRBJ2-6 TRBV2 TGTGCCAGCGCCCTCACCGCGAATGGGGCCAACGTCCTGACTTTC CASALTANGANVLTF
. TRBD2 TRBJ2-1 TRBV11-3 TGTGCCAGCAGCTTAGACCAGACTAGCGATGAGCAGTTCTTC CASSLDQTSDEQFF
. . TRBJ1-4 TRBV7-2 TGTGCCAGCAGCTTAAGTCGGGGAAGATTAACTAATGAAAAACTGTTTTTT CASSLSRGRLTNEKLFF
. TRBD1 TRBJ1-1 TRBV18 TGTGCCAGCTCACCACGTAGGGACAGCACTGAAGCTTTCTTT CASSPRRDSTEAFF
. TRBD2 TRBJ2-7 TRBV4-1 TGCGCCAGCAGCCCGACTAGCGTTGTTGGTGAGCAGTACTTC CASSPTSVVGEQYF
. TRBD1 TRBJ1-2 TRBV7-9 TGTGCCAGCAGCTTGGGGACAGGGAAGAGCTATGGCTACACCTTC CASSLGTGKSYGYTF
. . TRBJ1-1 TRBV7-3 TGTGCCAGCAGCTTAACTTGGGGAGGGGACACTGAAGCTTTCTTT CASSLTWGGDTEAFF
. . TRBJ2-1 TRBV5-4 TGTGCCAGCAGCTTTAACGGGGAGAGTGAGCAGTTCTTC CASSFNGESEQFF
. TRBD1 TRBJ1-2 TRBV7-2 TGTGCCAGCAGCCAGCGGACAGGGATGGGCTACACCTTC CASSQRTGMGYTF
. . TRBJ2-3 TRBV9 TGTGCCAGCAGCGTAGGTTCAGGCCGCACAGATACGCAGTATTTT CASSVGSGRTDTQYF
once TRBD2 TRBJ2-1 TRBV28 TGTGCCAGCAGTCCAGCGGGAGGGAATGTGGATGAGCAGTTCTTC CASSPAGGNVDEQFF
. . TRBJ2-5 TRBV3-1/TRBV3-2 TGTGCCAGCAGCCGTACAGGGCAAGAGACCCAGTACTTC CASSRTGQETQYF
. TRBD1 TRBJ1-5 TRBV28 TGTGCCAGCAGTCCGGGACAGGGTTATCAGCCCCAGCATTTT CASSPGQGYQPQHF
. . TRBJ1-2 TRBV5-1 TGCGCCAGCAGCTTGTTGAGTAACTATGGCTACACCTTC CASSLLSNYGYTF
. TRBD2 TRBJ2-3 TRBV5-8 TGTGCCAGCAGTCCAAGGACTAGCGGGGTTTCCACAGATACGCAGTATTTT CASSPRTSGVSTDTQYF
. . TRBJ2-1 TRBV11-2 TGTGCCAGCAGCCTCCTGGACTCTGATGAGCAGTTCTTC CASSLLDSDEQFF
. . TRBJ2-1 TRBV7-8 TGTGCCAGCAGCTTCACGGGGTTAGGACTCGGTGAGCAGTTCTTC CASSFTGLGLGEQFF
. TRBD2 TRBJ2-5 TRBV24-1 TGTGCCACCAGTGATTCGGGACTAGCGGGAGCAAAAGAGACCCAGTACTTC CATSDSGLAGAKETQYF
. . TRBJ2-7 TRBV9 TGTGCCAGCAGCGTAGGTGCTTCCGGGGACTACGAGCAGTACTTC CASSVGASGDYEQYF
. TRBD2 TRBJ2-1 TRBV27 TGTGCCAGTGCGGGAGGCTCCTACAATGAGCAGTTCTTC CASAGGSYNEQFF
. TRBD2 TRBJ2-1 TRBV27 TGTGCCAGCAGTTTAGCGGGAGTGAGCTACAATGAGCAGTTCTTC CASSLAGVSYNEQFF
few . TRBJ1-2 TRBV18 TGTGCCAGCTCACCCTCGGGACAAGCATCCTATGGCTACACCTTC CASSPSGQASYGYTF
. . TRBJ1-6 TRBV3-1/TRBV3-2 TGTGCCAGCAGCCTCGCAGGAGGGAATTCACCCCTCCACTTT CASSLAGGNSPLHF
. . TRBJ1-1 TRBV6-2/TRBV6-3 TGTGCCAGCAGTTACTCGGGAGGTGTAGAAGCTTTCTTT CASSYSGGVEAFF
once . TRBJ1-3 TRBV19 TGTGCCAGTAGTATCCAGGGCTTCTCTGGAAACACCATATATTTT CASSIQGFSGNTIYF
. . TRBJ2-5 TRBV5-3 TGTGCCAGACCAAACGGGGTCCAAGAGACCCAGTACTTC CARPNGVQETQYF
. TRBD2 TRBJ2-5 TRBV5-1 TGCGCCAGCAGCTTCGGAGCGGGGCAAGAGACCCAGTACTTC CASSFGAGQETQYF
. TRBD1 TRBJ1-1 TRBV5-1 TGCGCCAGCAGCTTGGCCGGGACAGGGGCTACTGAAGCTTTCTTT CASSLAGTGATEAFF
. . TRBJ2-7 TRBV7-8 TGTGCCAGCAGCTTACTGGGGACTCGCCACGAGCAGTACTTC CASSLLGTRHEQYF
. TRBD2 TRBJ2-5 TRBV3-1/TRBV3-2 TGTGCCAGCAGCCGGAGACTAGCGGGAGGTTGGGAAGAGACCCAGTACTTC CASSRRLAGGWEETQYF
once TRBD2 TRBJ2-7 TRBV7-3 TGTGCCAGCAGCTTTAGGGAGGGAGGCGAGCAGTACTTC CASSFREGGEQYF